Listed below are T cell receptor beta chains from one sample, sequenced in a study of beta chain features in type 1 diabetes. Only in-frame clones appear in the TCRdb table, and some are missing; sequencing was by immunoSEQ multiplex PCR. The table shows 300,000 to 450,000 clones, with around a fifth occurring only once. Sequenced material: naive CD4+ T cells from blood. These receptors all stem from a woman younger than 30 in good health. The CDR3 runs from the conserved cysteine through the conserved F or W. The D gene is left open where the match is weak. Rows give clone size only sometimes, using once, few, many, or a class for an expanded clone.

NA,TRBJ1-6,TRBV10-3,NA,CAISESEVLGAPLHF,TGTGCCATCAGTGAGTCAGAGGTGTTAGGCGCACCCCTCCACTTT
NA,TRBJ2-5,TRBV30,TRBD1,CAWSVQGGETQYF,TGTGCCTGGAGTGTACAGGGGGGAGAGACCCAGTACTTC
few,TRBJ2-1,TRBV11-3,TRBD1,CASSLRGQGHNEQFF,TGTGCCAGCAGCTTAAGGGGACAGGGCCACAATGAGCAGTTCTTC
few,TRBJ2-3,TRBV2,NA,CASRAGGGPDTQYF,TGTGCCAGCAGAGCTGGGGGGGGGCCAGATACGCAGTATTTT
few,TRBJ1-4,TRBV2,NA,CASSELQWDEKLFF,TGTGCCAGCAGTGAACTACAGTGGGATGAAAAACTGTTTTTT
few,TRBJ2-5,TRBV30,TRBD2,CAWSSGGRETQYF,TGTGCCTGGAGTAGCGGGGGCAGGGAGACCCAGTACTTC
NA,TRBJ2-5,TRBV29-1,TRBD1,CSVQGQGGETQYF,TGCAGCGTCCAGGGACAGGGGGGTGAGACCCAGTACTTC
NA,TRBJ1-6,TRBV19,NA,CASSTTGYLSGPLHF,TGTGCCAGTAGTACGACAGGTTATCTCAGTGGGCCCCTCCACTTT
few,TRBJ2-1,TRBV30,NA,CAWRAHGRNEQFF,TGTGCCTGGAGGGCCCACGGGAGAAATGAGCAGTTCTTC
NA,TRBJ1-4,TRBV28,NA,CASSPWAEKLFF,TGTGCCAGCAGCCCCTGGGCTGAAAAACTGTTTTTT
NA,TRBJ1-1,TRBV7-8,NA,CASTQRPGVGTEAFF,TGTGCCAGCACCCAGAGGCCGGGGGTTGGGACTGAAGCTTTCTTT
NA,TRBJ1-6,TRBV5-1,TRBD1,CASSLGQGFSPLHF,TGCGCCAGCAGCCTCGGACAGGGGTTTTCACCCCTCCACTTT
many,TRBJ2-1,TRBV14,TRBD2,CASSQGTSGSDEQFF,TGTGCCAGCAGCCAAGGGACTAGCGGGAGTGATGAGCAGTTCTTC
few,TRBJ2-4,TRBV25-1,NA,CASSAGTITIQYF,TGTGCCAGCAGTGCCGGGACAATCACCATTCAGTACTTC
few,TRBJ2-5,TRBV5-4,TRBD2,CASSPEGLPRETQYF,TGTGCCAGCAGCCCAGAGGGACTACCCCGAGAGACCCAGTACTTC
few,TRBJ1-5,TRBV4-3,NA,CASSQDRVQPQHF,TGCGCCAGCAGCCAAGACAGGGTTCAGCCCCAGCATTTT
NA,TRBJ2-1,TRBV5-4,NA,CASSFPGGSYNEQFF,TGTGCCAGCAGCTTCCCCGGAGGGAGCTACAATGAGCAGTTCTTC
NA,TRBJ1-2,TRBV29-1,TRBD1,CSVGDRAYGYTF,TGCAGCGTGGGGGACAGGGCCTATGGCTACACCTTC
NA,TRBJ2-7,TRBV5-1,TRBD1,CASSPRDSPYEQYF,TGCGCCAGCAGCCCCCGGGACAGCCCCTACGAGCAGTACTTC
NA,TRBJ2-5,TRBV5-1,NA,CASSRALRGDQETQYF,TGCGCCAGCAGCCGCGCCCTTCGGGGAGACCAAGAGACCCAGTACTTC
NA,TRBJ2-2,TRBV18,NA,CASSVGTSNTGELFF,TGTGCCAGCTCGGTCGGGACATCGAACACCGGGGAGCTGTTTTTT
few,TRBJ2-1,TRBV4-1,NA,CASSRLGDNEQFF,TGCGCCAGCAGCCGCCTCGGGGACAATGAGCAGTTCTTC
NA,TRBJ2-3,TRBV27,NA,CASSFATSTDTQYF,TGTGCCAGCAGTTTTGCAACTAGCACAGATACGCAGTATTTT
NA,TRBJ1-6,TRBV20-1,NA,CSALRSPLHF,TGCAGTGCCCTACGATCACCCCTCCACTTT
NA,TRBJ1-2,TRBV7-2,NA,CASSLGTGYGYTF,TGTGCCAGCAGCTTAGGGACGGGGTATGGCTACACCTTC
NA,TRBJ2-1,TRBV7-2,TRBD2,CASSRGLTGFF,TGTGCCAGCAGCCGGGGACTAACTGGGTTCTTC
few,TRBJ1-6,TRBV27,TRBD1,CASRARTGRNSPLHF,TGTGCCAGCAGAGCACGGACAGGCCGGAATTCACCCCTCCACTTT
few,TRBJ2-7,TRBV5-1,NA,CASSLDRPSSYEQYF,TGCGCCAGCAGCTTGGACAGGCCGTCGTCCTACGAGCAGTACTTC
few,TRBJ2-7,TRBV2,NA,CAGGGASYEQYF,TGTGCCGGCGGCGGGGCCTCCTACGAGCAGTACTTC
NA,TRBJ1-6,TRBV7-2,NA,CASSPRGGLDSPLHF,TGTGCCAGCAGCCCGAGGGGGGGGCTTGATTCACCCCTCCACTTT
NA,TRBJ1-2,TRBV11-2,NA,CASSPSEDYGYTF,TGTGCCAGCAGCCCCTCAGAGGACTATGGCTACACCTTC
NA,TRBJ2-3,TRBV5-4,TRBD2,CASSFRTSGDTQYF,TGTGCCAGCAGCTTTCGGACTAGCGGAGATACGCAGTATTTT
NA,TRBJ2-7,TRBV7-2,TRBD2,CASRPRLASYEQYF,TGTGCCAGCAGGCCCCGACTAGCGTCCTACGAGCAGTACTTC
few,TRBJ2-3,TRBV5-6,NA,CASSPSTDTQYF,TGTGCCAGCAGCCCCTCCACAGATACGCAGTATTTT
NA,TRBJ2-7,TRBV18,TRBD1,CASSSPGTGGYEQYF,TGTGCCAGCTCGTCTCCAGGGACAGGAGGCTACGAGCAGTACTTC
NA,TRBJ2-1,TRBV5-1,TRBD2,CASSFILGGARDNEQFF,TGCGCCAGCAGCTTTATCCTCGGGGGGGCCCGTGACAATGAGCAGTTCTTC
few,TRBJ2-5,TRBV29-1,TRBD1,CSVAGQLQETQYF,TGCAGCGTTGCGGGACAGCTCCAAGAGACCCAGTACTTC
NA,TRBJ1-1,TRBV19,TRBD1,CASSGQGLTEAFF,TGTGCCAGTTCCGGACAGGGTTTGACTGAAGCTTTCTTT
few,TRBJ1-2,TRBV30,NA,CAWSAPGLDYTF,TGTGCCTGGAGCGCCCCGGGACTGGACTACACCTTC
few,TRBJ2-3,TRBV5-1,NA,CASSHGGAGTQYF,TGCGCCAGCAGCCACGGAGGGGCGGGTACGCAGTATTTT
few,TRBJ1-2,TRBV12-5,NA,CASVPGALYGYTF,TGTGCTAGTGTCCCAGGGGCTCTCTATGGCTACACCTTC
NA,TRBJ1-1,TRBV30,TRBD1,CAWLTGVNTEAFF,TGTGCCTGGCTTACAGGGGTGAACACTGAAGCTTTCTTT
few,TRBJ2-3,TRBV7-2,TRBD2,CASRAGGATDTQYF,TGTGCCAGCAGAGCGGGGGGGGCCACAGATACGCAGTATTTT
NA,TRBJ2-7,TRBV4-1,NA,CASSVGRRASSYEQYF,TGCGCCAGCAGCGTCGGTAGGAGGGCTAGCTCCTACGAGCAGTACTTC
NA,TRBJ2-7,TRBV30,TRBD1,CAWSVGRTGSYEQYF,TGTGCCTGGAGTGTAGGGAGGACAGGGTCCTACGAGCAGTACTTC
NA,TRBJ2-7,TRBV7-9,TRBD1,CASSLGQGHEQYF,TGTGCCAGCAGCCTCGGACAGGGCCACGAGCAGTACTTC
NA,TRBJ2-1,TRBV11-3,NA,CASSLSGLNEQFF,TGTGCCAGCAGCTTAAGCGGGTTAAATGAGCAGTTCTTC
NA,TRBJ2-1,TRBV7-3,TRBD2,CASSLGLAGGNNEQFF,TGTGCCAGCAGCTTAGGGCTAGCGGGGGGTAACAATGAGCAGTTCTTC
NA,TRBJ2-7,TRBV7-2,NA,CASSLSSQGTYEQYF,TGTGCCAGCAGCTTAAGTAGTCAGGGGACCTACGAGCAGTACTTC
NA,TRBJ1-4,TRBV30,NA,CAWRGRGSDEKLFF,TGTGCCTGGAGGGGCCGGGGGTCGGATGAAAAACTGTTTTTT
NA,TRBJ2-7,TRBV7-9,NA,CASSLAVTSYEQYF,TGTGCCAGCAGCTTAGCGGTGACTTCCTACGAGCAGTACTTC
few,TRBJ2-7,TRBV6-6,TRBD1,CASSYLTGQEAYEQYF,TGTGCCAGCAGTTACTTAACGGGACAGGAGGCCTACGAGCAGTACTTC
few,TRBJ2-1,TRBV7-9,NA,CASSLFTGSPYNEQFF,TGTGCCAGCAGCTTATTCACAGGGTCACCCTACAATGAGCAGTTCTTC
NA,TRBJ1-5,TRBV30,NA,CAWSLLGDQPQHF,TGTGCCTGGAGTCTATTGGGCGATCAGCCCCAGCATTTT